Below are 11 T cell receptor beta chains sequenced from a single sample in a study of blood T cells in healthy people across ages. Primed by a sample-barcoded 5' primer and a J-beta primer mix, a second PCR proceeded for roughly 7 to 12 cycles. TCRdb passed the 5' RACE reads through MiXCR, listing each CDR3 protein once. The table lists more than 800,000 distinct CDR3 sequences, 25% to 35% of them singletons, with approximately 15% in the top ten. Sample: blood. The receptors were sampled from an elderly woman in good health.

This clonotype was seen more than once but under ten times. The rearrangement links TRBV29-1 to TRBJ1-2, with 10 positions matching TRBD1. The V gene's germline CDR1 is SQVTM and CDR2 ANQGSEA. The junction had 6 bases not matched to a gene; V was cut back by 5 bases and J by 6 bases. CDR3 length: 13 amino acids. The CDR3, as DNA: TGCAGCGTTCTTCGACAGGGGGCGGATGGCTACACCTTC. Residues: CSVLRQGADGYTF.

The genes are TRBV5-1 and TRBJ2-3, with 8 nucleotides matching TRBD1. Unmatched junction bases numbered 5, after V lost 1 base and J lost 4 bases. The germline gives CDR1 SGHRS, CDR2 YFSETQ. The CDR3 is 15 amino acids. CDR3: CASSLRDRPADTQYF. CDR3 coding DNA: TGCGCCAGCAGCTTGAGGGACAGGCCCGCAGATACGCAGTATTTT.

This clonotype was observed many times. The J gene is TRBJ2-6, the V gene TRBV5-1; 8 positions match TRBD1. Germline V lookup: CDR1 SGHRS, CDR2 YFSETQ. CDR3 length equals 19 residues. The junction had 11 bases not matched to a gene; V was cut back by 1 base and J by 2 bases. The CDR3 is CASSLYTVQGAAGANVLTF. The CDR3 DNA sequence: TGCGCCAGCAGCTTGTATACGGTGCAGGGGGCAGCTGGGGCCAACGTCCTGACTTTC.

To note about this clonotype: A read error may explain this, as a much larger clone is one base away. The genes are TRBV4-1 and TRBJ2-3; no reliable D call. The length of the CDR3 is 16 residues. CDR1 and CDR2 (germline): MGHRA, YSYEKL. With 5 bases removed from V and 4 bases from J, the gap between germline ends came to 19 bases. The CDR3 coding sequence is TGCGCCAGCAGCAACATTAGGAGCGTGGCCTCAGATACGCAGTATTTT. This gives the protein CASSNIRSVASDTQYF.

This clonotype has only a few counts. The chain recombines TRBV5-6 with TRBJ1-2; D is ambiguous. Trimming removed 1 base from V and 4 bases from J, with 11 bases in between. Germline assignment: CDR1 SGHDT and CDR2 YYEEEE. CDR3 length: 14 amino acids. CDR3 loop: CASSLTASIYGYTF. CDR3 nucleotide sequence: TGTGCCAGCAGCTTGACGGCGAGTATCTATGGCTACACCTTC.

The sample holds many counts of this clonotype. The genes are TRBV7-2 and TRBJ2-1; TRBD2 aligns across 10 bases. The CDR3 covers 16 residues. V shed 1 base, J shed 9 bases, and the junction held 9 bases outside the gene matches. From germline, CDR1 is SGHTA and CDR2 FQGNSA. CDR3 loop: CASSLVWSGGAREQFF. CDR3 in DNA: TGTGCCAGCAGCTTAGTTTGGAGCGGGGGGGCACGTGAGCAGTTCTTC.

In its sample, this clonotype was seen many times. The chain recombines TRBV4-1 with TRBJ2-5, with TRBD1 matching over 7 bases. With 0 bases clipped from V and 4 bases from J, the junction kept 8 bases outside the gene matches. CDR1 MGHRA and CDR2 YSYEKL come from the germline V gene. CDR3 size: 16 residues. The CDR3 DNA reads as TGCGCCAGCAGCCAAGACGTGACAGGGCTCGGAGAGACCCAGTACTTC. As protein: CASSQDVTGLGETQYF.

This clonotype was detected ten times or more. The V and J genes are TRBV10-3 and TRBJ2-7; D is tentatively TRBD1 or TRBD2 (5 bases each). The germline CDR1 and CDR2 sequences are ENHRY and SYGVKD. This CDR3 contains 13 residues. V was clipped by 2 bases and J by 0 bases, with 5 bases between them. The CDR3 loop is CAISEGGSYEQYF. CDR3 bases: TGTGCCATCAGTGAGGGGGGCTCCTACGAGCAGTACTTC.

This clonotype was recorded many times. The CDR3 loop is CASSIGVGEQYF. The CDR3 DNA follows: TGTGCCAGCAGCATAGGGGTTGGCGAGCAGTACTTC. The chain uses TRBV7-2 and TRBJ2-7, with a possible D match to TRBD1 (5 bases). Trimming took off 5 bases at V and 6 bases at J, with 11 bases between the two ends. Germline CDR1 reads SGHTA; CDR2 reads FQGNSA. This CDR3 is built from 12 residues.

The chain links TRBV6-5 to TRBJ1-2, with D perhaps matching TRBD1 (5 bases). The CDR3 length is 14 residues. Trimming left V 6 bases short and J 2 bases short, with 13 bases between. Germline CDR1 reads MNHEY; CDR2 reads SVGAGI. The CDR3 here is CASSPREENYGYTF. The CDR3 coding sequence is TGTGCCAGCAGCCCCAGGGAAGAAAACTATGGCTACACCTTC.

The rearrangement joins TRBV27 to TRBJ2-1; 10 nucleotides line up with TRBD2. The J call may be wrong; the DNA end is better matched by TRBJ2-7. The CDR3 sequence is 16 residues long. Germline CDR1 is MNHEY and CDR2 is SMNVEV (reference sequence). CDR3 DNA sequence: TGTGCCAGCAGTTTACTAGCGGGGGAATCCTACAATGAGCAGTACTTC. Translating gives CASSLLAGESYNEQYF.